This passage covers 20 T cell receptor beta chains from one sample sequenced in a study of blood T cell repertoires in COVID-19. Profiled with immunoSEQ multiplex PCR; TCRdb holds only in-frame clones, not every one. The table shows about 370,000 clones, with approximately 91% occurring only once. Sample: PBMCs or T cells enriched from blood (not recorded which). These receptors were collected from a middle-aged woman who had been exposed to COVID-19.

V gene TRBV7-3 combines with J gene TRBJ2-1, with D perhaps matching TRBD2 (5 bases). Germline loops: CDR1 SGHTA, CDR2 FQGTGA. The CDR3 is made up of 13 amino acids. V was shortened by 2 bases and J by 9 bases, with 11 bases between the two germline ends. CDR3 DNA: TGTGCCAGCAGCTTAGGAGGCTGGAGTGAGCAGTTCTTC. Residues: CASSLGGWSEQFF.

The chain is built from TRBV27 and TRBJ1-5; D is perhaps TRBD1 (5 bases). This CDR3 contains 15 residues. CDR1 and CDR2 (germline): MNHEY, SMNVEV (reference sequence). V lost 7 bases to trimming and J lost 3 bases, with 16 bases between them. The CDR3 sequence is CASTAVGQNNQPQHF. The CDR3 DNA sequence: TGTGCCAGCACCGCGGTGGGGCAGAACAATCAGCCCCAGCATTTT.

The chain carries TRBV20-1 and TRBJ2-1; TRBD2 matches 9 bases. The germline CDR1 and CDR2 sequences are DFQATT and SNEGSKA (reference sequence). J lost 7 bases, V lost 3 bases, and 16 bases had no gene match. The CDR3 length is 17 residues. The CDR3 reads CSASYTKREVIRNEQFF. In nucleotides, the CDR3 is TGCAGTGCTAGTTACACAAAGCGGGAGGTTATCCGTAATGAGCAGTTCTTC.

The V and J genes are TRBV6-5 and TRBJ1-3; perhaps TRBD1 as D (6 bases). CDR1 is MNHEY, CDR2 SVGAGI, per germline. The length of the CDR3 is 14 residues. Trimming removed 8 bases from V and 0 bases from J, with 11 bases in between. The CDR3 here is CASGQGSSGNTIYF. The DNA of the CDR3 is TGTGCCAGCGGCCAGGGGAGCTCTGGAAACACCATATATTTT.

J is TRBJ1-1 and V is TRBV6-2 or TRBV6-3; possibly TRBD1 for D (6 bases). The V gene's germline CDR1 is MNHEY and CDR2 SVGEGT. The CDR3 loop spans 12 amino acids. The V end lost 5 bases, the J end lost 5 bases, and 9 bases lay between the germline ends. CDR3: CASSTGLTEAFF. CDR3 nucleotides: TGTGCCAGCAGTACAGGGCTGACTGAAGCTTTCTTT.

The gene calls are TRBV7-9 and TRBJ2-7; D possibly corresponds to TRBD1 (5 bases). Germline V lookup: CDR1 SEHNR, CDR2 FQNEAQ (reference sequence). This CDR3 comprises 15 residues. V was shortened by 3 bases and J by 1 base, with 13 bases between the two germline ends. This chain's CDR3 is CASSLTDSLSYEQYF. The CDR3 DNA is TGTGCCAGCAGCTTGACAGACTCTCTTTCCTACGAGCAGTACTTC.

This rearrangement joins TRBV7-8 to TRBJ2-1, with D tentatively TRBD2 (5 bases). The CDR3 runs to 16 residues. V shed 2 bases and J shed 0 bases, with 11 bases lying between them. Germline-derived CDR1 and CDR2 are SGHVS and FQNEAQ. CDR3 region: CASSLYGKSSYNEQFF. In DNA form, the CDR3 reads TGTGCCAGCAGCTTATACGGGAAGAGCTCCTACAATGAGCAGTTCTTC.

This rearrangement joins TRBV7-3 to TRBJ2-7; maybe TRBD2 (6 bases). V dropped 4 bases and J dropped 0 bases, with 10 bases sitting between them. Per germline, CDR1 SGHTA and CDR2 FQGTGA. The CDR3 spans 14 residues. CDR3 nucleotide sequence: TGTGCCAGCAGCTGGGACGGGAGCTCCTACGAGCAGTACTTC. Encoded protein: CASSWDGSSYEQYF.

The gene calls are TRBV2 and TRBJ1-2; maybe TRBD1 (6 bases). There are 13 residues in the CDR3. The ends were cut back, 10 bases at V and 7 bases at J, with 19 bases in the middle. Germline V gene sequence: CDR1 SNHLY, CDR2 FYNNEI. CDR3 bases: TGTGCCAACCGGGACACCGGGCTGGGTGGCTACACCTTC. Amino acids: CANRDTGLGGYTF. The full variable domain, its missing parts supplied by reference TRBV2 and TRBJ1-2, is EPEVTQTPSHQVTQMGQEVILRCVPISNHLYFYWYRQILGQKVEFLVSFYNNEISEKSEIFDDQFSVERPDGSNFTLKIRSTKLEDSAMYFCANRDTGLGGYTFGSGTRLTVV.

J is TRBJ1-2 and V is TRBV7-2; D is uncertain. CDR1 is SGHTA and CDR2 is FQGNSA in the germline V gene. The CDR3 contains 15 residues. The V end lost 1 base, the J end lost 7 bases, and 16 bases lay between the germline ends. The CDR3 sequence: CASSLGQRAQSGYTF. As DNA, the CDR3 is TGTGCCAGCAGCTTAGGGCAGAGGGCCCAGAGTGGCTACACCTTC.

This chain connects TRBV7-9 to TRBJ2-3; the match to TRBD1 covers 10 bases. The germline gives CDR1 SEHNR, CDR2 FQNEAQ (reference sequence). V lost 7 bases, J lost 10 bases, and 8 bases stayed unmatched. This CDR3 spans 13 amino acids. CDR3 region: CASTGTGESPQYF. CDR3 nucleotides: TGTGCCAGCACCGGGACAGGGGAGAGCCCGCAGTATTTT.

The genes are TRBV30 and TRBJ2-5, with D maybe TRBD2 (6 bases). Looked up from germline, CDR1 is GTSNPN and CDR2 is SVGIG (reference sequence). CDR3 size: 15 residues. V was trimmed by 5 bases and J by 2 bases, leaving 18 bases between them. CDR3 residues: CAWGDLAGLQETQYF. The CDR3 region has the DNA TGTGCCTGGGGGGACTTGGCGGGCCTACAAGAGACCCAGTACTTC.

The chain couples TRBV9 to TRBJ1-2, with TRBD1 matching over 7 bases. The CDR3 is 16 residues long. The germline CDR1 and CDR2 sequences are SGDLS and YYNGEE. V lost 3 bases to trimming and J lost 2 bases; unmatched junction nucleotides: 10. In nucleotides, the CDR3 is TGTGCCAGCAGCGCAACCGGGACAGCCACCAACTATGGCTACACCTTC. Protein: CASSATGTATNYGYTF.

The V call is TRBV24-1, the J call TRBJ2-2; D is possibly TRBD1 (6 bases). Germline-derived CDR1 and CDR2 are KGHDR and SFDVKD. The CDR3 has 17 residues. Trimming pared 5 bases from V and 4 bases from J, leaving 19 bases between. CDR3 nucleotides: TGTGCCACCAGTGGTCGACAGGTCCCAACGCGCACCGGGGAGCTGTTTTTT. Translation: CATSGRQVPTRTGELFF.

Here the CDR3 DNA reads TGCGCCAGCAGCTTCGAGGGACAGGGAGCTGGAAACACCATATATTTT. It translates to CASSFEGQGAGNTIYF. The rearrangement links TRBV5-1 to TRBJ1-3; 9 bases map to TRBD1. Germline V gene data show CDR1 as SGHRS and CDR2 as YFSETQ. J gave up 2 bases and V 2 bases, and 5 bases lay outside the gene matches. This CDR3 is 16 amino acids long. Full variable domain (outside the CDR3, taken from reference TRBV5-1 and TRBJ1-3): KAGVTQTPRYLIKTRGQQVTLSCSPISGHRSVSWYQQTPGQGLQFLFEYFSETQRNKGNFPGRFSGRQFSNSRSEMNVSTLELGDSALYLCASSFEGQGAGNTIYFGEGSWLTVV.

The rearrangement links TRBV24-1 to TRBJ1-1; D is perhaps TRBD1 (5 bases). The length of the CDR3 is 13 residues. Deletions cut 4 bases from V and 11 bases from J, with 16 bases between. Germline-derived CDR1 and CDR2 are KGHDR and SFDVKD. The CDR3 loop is CATSESITGVAFF. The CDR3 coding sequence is TGTGCCACCAGTGAATCGATTACAGGAGTGGCTTTCTTT.

The CDR3 loop reads CASTKEYSPLHF. CDR3 nucleotides: TGTGCCAGCACAAAAGAGTATTCACCCCTCCACTTT. The V gene is TRBV7-8, the J gene TRBJ1-6; no clear D gene. The CDR3 totals 12 residues. Germline CDR1 SGHVS, CDR2 FQNEAQ. V was shortened by 7 bases and J by 8 bases, with 9 bases between the two germline ends.

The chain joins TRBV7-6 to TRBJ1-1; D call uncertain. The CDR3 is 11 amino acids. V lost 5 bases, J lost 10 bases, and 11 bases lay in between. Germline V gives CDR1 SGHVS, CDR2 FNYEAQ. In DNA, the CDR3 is TGTGCCAGCAGCCCTACAGACGGAGCTTTCTTT. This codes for CASSPTDGAFF.

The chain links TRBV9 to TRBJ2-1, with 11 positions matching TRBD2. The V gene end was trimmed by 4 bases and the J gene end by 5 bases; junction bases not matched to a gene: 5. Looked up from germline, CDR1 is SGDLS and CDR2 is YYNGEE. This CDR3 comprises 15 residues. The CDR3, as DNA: TGTGCCAGCAGCCCGGGGACTAGCGGACACAATGAGCAGTTCTTC. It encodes CASSPGTSGHNEQFF.

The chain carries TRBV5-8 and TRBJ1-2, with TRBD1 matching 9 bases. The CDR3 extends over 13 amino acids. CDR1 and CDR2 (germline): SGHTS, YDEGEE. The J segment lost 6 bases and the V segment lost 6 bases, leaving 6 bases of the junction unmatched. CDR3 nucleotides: TGTGCCAGCACCCCACAGGGGGCCAATGGCTACACCTTC. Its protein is CASTPQGANGYTF.